A single sample is the source of the 20 T cell receptor beta chains below, sequenced in a study of T cells in tumors after PD-1 blockade. The data were produced by immunoSEQ multiplex PCR, yet TCRdb's version contains in-frame clones alone and is incomplete. The sample gives about 48,000 clones, 81% of which show up once; about 4% is in the top ten. The sample consisted of PBMCs, taken before anti-PD-1 treatment. Receptor source: a human donor with basal cell carcinoma.

The chain has TRBV10-2 and TRBJ2-1, with D possibly TRBD2 on 5 matching bases. Germline CDR1 and CDR2: WSHSY and SAAADI. V was trimmed by 7 bases and J by 5 bases, leaving 18 bases between them. CDR3 length: 15 residues. This chain's CDR3 is CASNLEESANNEQFF. The CDR3 DNA follows: TGCGCCAGCAACTTGGAGGAGTCAGCAAACAATGAGCAGTTCTTC.

This sequence joins TRBV7-9 and TRBJ1-5, with 11 bases fitting TRBD1. The germline gives CDR1 SEHNR, CDR2 FQNEAQ (reference sequence). Germline trimming cut 5 bases from V and 5 bases from J; bases unmatched to any gene: 8. The CDR3 runs 16 residues. CDR3 loop: CASSDPMDRGHQPQHF. CDR3 nucleotides: TGTGCCAGCAGCGACCCAATGGACAGGGGGCATCAGCCCCAGCATTTT.

The chain couples TRBV12-3 or TRBV12-4 to TRBJ2-2; no clear D gene. This CDR3 is 12 amino acids long. Trimming stripped 3 bases from V and 3 bases from J, with 2 bases between. CDR3 sequence (DNA): TGTGCCAGCAGTTTTTACACCGGGGAGCTGTTTTTT. It translates to CASSFYTGELFF.

The chain carries TRBV24-1 and TRBJ2-1, with D maybe TRBD2 (6 bases). The V and J ends lost 3 bases and 8 bases respectively, with 13 bases between them. CDR1 KGHDR and CDR2 SFDVKD come from the germline V gene. This CDR3 has 14 residues. CDR3 in amino acids: CATSDPTSTHEQFF. The CDR3 DNA follows: TGTGCCACCAGTGATCCAACTAGCACCCATGAGCAGTTCTTC.

The CDR3 bases are TGTGCCACCAGCAGAGGACTAGCGACCTACGAGCAGTACTTC. Amino acids: CATSRGLATYEQYF. The chain is built from TRBV15 and TRBJ2-7, with TRBD2 identical over 8 bases. Per germline, CDR1 LNHNV and CDR2 YYDKDF (reference sequence). The CDR3 loop spans 14 amino acids. The J segment lost 2 bases and the V segment lost 1 base, leaving 1 base of the junction unmatched.

The rearrangement uses TRBV30 and TRBJ1-2; D unclear. Per the germline V gene, CDR1 is GTSNPN and CDR2 is SVGIG (reference sequence). CDR3 length: 14 amino acids. Trimming took off 2 bases at V and 5 bases at J, with 15 bases between the two ends. CDR3 loop: CAWSPPREGYGYTF. The DNA of the CDR3 is TGTGCCTGGAGTCCCCCTCGAGAAGGGTATGGCTACACCTTC.

This CDR3 reads CAWSPDYRGNNEQFF. The CDR3 DNA sequence: TGTGCCTGGAGTCCTGACTACCGGGGGAACAATGAGCAGTTCTTC. The chain recombines TRBV30 with TRBJ2-1; a possible D gene is TRBD2 (6 bases). Germline lookup yields CDR1 GTSNPN and CDR2 SVGIG (reference sequence). V shed 2 bases and J shed 5 bases, with 16 bases lying between them. The CDR3 covers 15 residues.

This rearrangement joins TRBV10-3 to TRBJ2-3; TRBD2 matches at 11 bases. V dropped 3 bases and J dropped 0; count of bases not matched to a gene: 5. The CDR3 spans 17 residues. Germline assignment: CDR1 ENHRY and CDR2 SYGVKD. CDR3 nucleotides: TGTGCCATCAGTGACACTAGCGGGGGCCAAAGCACAGATACGCAGTATTTT. This translates into CAISDTSGGQSTDTQYF.

This clone was counted once. The chain is built from TRBV15 and TRBJ2-7; maybe TRBD1 (5 bases). CDR1 is LNHNV and CDR2 is YYDKDF in the germline V gene (reference sequence). The V and J ends lost 0 bases and 6 bases respectively, with 9 bases between them. The CDR3 length is 13 residues. This chain's CDR3 is CATSRDMGREQYF. DNA of the CDR3: TGTGCCACCAGCAGAGATATGGGGCGCGAGCAGTACTTC. The whole variable domain, remainder taken from reference TRBV15 and TRBJ2-7, is DAMVIQNPRYQVTQFGKPVTLSCSQTLNHNVMYWYQQKSSQAPKLLFHYYDKDFNNEADTPDNFQSRRPNTSFCFLDIRSPGLGDTAMYLCATSRDMGREQYFGPGTRLTVT.

This sequence joins TRBV5-1 and TRBJ2-2, with D unresolved. CDR1 and CDR2 from the germline V gene are SGHRS and YFSETQ. V was pared by 0 bases and J by 1 base, with 10 bases between. The CDR3 spans 16 residues. The CDR3 sequence: CASSLAVGWNTGELFF. CDR3 DNA sequence: TGCGCCAGCAGCTTGGCTGTAGGGTGGAACACCGGGGAGCTGTTTTTT.

The V call is TRBV2, the J call TRBJ2-4; D is ambiguous. Trimming stripped 6 bases from V and 5 bases from J, with 11 bases between. CDR1 SNHLY and CDR2 FYNNEI come from the germline V gene. CDR3 size: 13 residues. CDR3: CASSDTTQNIQYF. CDR3 bases: TGTGCCAGCAGCGACACTACCCAAAACATTCAGTACTTC.

This CDR3 is CASSGGGGAGDEQFF. As DNA, the CDR3 is TGCGCCAGCAGCGGGGGAGGGGGCGCCGGAGATGAGCAGTTCTTC. J is TRBJ2-1 and V is TRBV5-1; possibly TRBD1 or TRBD2 for D (7 bases each). The germline V gene has CDR1 SGHRS and CDR2 YFSETQ. The germline V and J ends were trimmed by 4 bases and 8 bases, with 19 bases remaining between them. The length of the CDR3 is 15 residues.

The rearrangement joins TRBV4-2 to TRBJ2-5; 9 bases are a match to TRBD2. The length of the CDR3 is 14 residues. J was trimmed by 4 bases and V by 3 bases; bases with no gene match: 3. Per the germline V gene, CDR1 is LGHNA and CDR2 is YNFKEQ. The CDR3 loop reads CASSQGLALETQYF. The CDR3 nucleotides read TGTGCCAGCAGCCAGGGACTAGCCCTAGAGACCCAGTACTTC.

The V gene is TRBV5-6, the J gene TRBJ1-3; D remains ambiguous. CDR1 is SGHDT, CDR2 YYEEEE, per germline. V gave up 4 bases and J gave up 0 bases, with 8 bases separating them. This CDR3 is 14 amino acids long. CDR3 protein: CASSPQDSGNTIYF. The CDR3 region has the DNA TGTGCCAGCAGCCCACAAGACTCTGGAAACACCATATATTTT.

The chain combines TRBV30 with TRBJ1-4; D is unclear. CDR1 is GTSNPN, CDR2 SVGIG, per germline (reference sequence). Trimming cost V 0 bases and J 2 bases, with 13 bases left between them. This CDR3 comprises 16 residues. CDR3 DNA sequence: TGTGCCTGGAGTGTACTTGGGGTTGTCACTAATGAAAAACTGTTTTTT. This translates into CAWSVLGVVTNEKLFF.

The chain recombines TRBV4-1 with TRBJ1-1; perhaps TRBD1 as D (6 bases). The CDR3 is 18 amino acids. Germline lookup yields CDR1 MGHRA and CDR2 YSYEKL. Trimming stripped 2 bases from V and 3 bases from J, with 22 bases between. This chain's CDR3 is CASSQLILLRGPHTEAFF. The CDR3 coding sequence is TGCGCCAGCAGCCAACTTATATTACTCCGGGGGCCGCACACTGAAGCTTTCTTT.

V and J are TRBV9 and TRBJ2-1; 7 positions agree with TRBD1. Trimming took 0 bases from V and 9 from J; bases not matched to a gene: 6. Looked up from germline, CDR1 is SGDLS and CDR2 is YYNGEE. The CDR3 covers 14 residues. The CDR3: CASSVGTGDAEQFF. CDR3 in DNA: TGTGCCAGCAGCGTAGGAACAGGGGACGCTGAGCAGTTCTTC.

This clone has only one observation. The chain couples TRBV7-8 to TRBJ2-5; D remains ambiguous. Trimming stripped 1 base from V and 5 bases from J, with 11 bases between. The CDR3 spans 14 residues. CDR1 is SGHVS and CDR2 is FQNEAQ in the germline V gene. Written as DNA, the CDR3 is TGTGCCAGCAGCTTAGTCATAGTTGCGGAGACCCAGTACTTC. It translates to CASSLVIVAETQYF.

The chain joins TRBV9 to TRBJ1-1; TRBD1 might be the D (5 bases). The CDR3 has 16 amino acids. The V and J ends lost 3 bases and 4 bases respectively, with 19 bases between them. From germline, CDR1 is SGDLS and CDR2 YYNGEE. CDR3 in amino acids: CASSAWGGPRGTEAFF. CDR3 DNA: TGTGCCAGCAGCGCCTGGGGGGGACCCCGAGGCACTGAAGCTTTCTTT.

The rearrangement uses TRBV3-1 (or the pseudogene TRBV3-2) and TRBJ2-2; 16 bases line up with TRBD2. Germline assignment: CDR1 LGHDT and CDR2 YNNKEL (reference sequence). The CDR3 has 19 amino acids. V gave up 6 bases and J gave up 5 bases; unmatched junction bases: 12. The CDR3 reads CASRKPGLAGGPGTGELFF. The CDR3 DNA follows: TGTGCCAGCAGGAAACCGGGACTAGCGGGGGGGCCGGGGACCGGGGAGCTGTTTTTT.